These T cell receptor beta chains were read from a single sample in a study of human T cells and chemical hapten exposure. TCRdb re-derived calls from the RACE reads in MiXCR, one entry per CDR3 protein. The sample includes a few hundred thousand distinct CDR3 sequences, roughly 4.8% of them seen just once. Sequenced material: whole blood, taken in connection with sensitization to the hapten diphenylcyclopropenone (DPC). The receptors were gathered from a woman in her forties or fifties with alopecia areata. Some clones in this sample may be carry-over from other donors' samples. CDR3s include the opening cysteine and the closing phenylalanine or tryptophan. D genes are given only for firm matches. Clone sizes are given selectively: once, few, many, or a class where the clone is expanded.

CDR3 protein	CDR3 DNA	clone size	D gene	V gene	J gene
CASSLDVATNEKLFF	TGTGCCAGCAGCTTAGACGTAGCAACTAATGAAAAACTGTTTTTT	few	-	TRBV11-2	TRBJ1-4
CPPGPESGEQYF	TGCCCACCCGGGCCGGAATCCGGGGAGCAGTACTTC	-	-	TRBV5-1	TRBJ2-7
CASSLSPFTNQPQHF	TGTGCCAGCAGTTTATCTCCGTTTACCAATCAGCCCCAGCATTTT	many	-	TRBV27	TRBJ1-5
CASSSPSGGLSNYGYTF	TGTGCCAGCAGCTCTCCCTCCGGGGGCCTTTCTAACTATGGCTACACCTTC	few	-	TRBV11-2	TRBJ1-2
CASSAGQGNTEAFF	TGTGCCAGCAGCGCGGGGCAGGGCAACACTGAAGCTTTCTTT	many	-	TRBV9	TRBJ1-1
CASRQTSGGTDTQYF	TGTGCCAGCAGACAAACTAGCGGGGGCACAGATACGCAGTATTTT	few	TRBD2	TRBV6-5	TRBJ2-3
CSATGEGLANTQYF	TGCAGTGCTACGGGGGAGGGCCTGGCAAATACGCAGTATTTT	many	TRBD2	TRBV20-1	TRBJ2-3
CASSQDGYQPQHF	TGTGCCAGCTCACAGGACGGGTATCAGCCCCAGCATTTT	few	-	TRBV18	TRBJ1-5
CASTGQLSFTTDTQYF	TGTGCCAGCACCGGCCAGCTAAGCTTTACCACAGATACGCAGTATTTT	many	-	TRBV2	TRBJ2-3
CASSLETGPNTEAFF	TGTGCCAGCAGCTTAGAGACAGGGCCGAACACTGAAGCTTTCTTT	-	TRBD1	TRBV11-2	TRBJ1-1
CASGQLAGELFF	TGTGCCAGCGGACAGTTGGCCGGGGAGCTGTTTTTT	-	-	TRBV11-2	TRBJ2-2
CASSLTGKSEKLFF	TGTGCCAGCAGCTTGACAGGGAAGAGCGAAAAACTGTTTTTT	few	-	TRBV5-5	TRBJ1-4
CAISGGGRYEQYF	TGTGCCATCAGTGGCGGGGGCCGTTACGAGCAGTACTTC	many	-	TRBV10-3	TRBJ2-7
CASSFTASYQPQHF	TGTGCCAGCAGTTTTACAGCTTCATATCAGCCCCAGCATTTT	many	-	TRBV27	TRBJ1-5
CASSQDPDRFRKNQPQHF	TGCGCCAGCAGCCAAGATCCGGACAGGTTTAGGAAGAATCAGCCCCAGCATTTT	many	TRBD1	TRBV4-1	TRBJ1-5